This is a list of T cell receptor beta chains from one sample in a study of T cells in Graves' hyperthyroidism and ophthalmopathy. TCRdb re-derived calls from the multiplex PCR reads in MiXCR, one entry per CDR3 protein. The repertoire holds over 300,000 distinct CDR3 sequences, with 12% to 15% as singletons. Sequencing was done on a sample of blood. These receptor sequences come from a woman between 35 and 50 years old with Graves' ophthalmopathy. CDR3s include the opening cysteine and the closing phenylalanine or tryptophan. Fields, in order: D gene, V gene, J gene, clone size, CDR3 DNA, CDR3 protein. The D gene is left open where the match is weak. Expanded clones are given a class, and other clones once, few, many or no size at all.

>.|TRBV7-2|TRBJ2-5|many
TGTGCCAGCAGTAAAGCTAGCGTGGAGACCCAGTACTTC
CASSKASVETQYF
>TRBD1|TRBV20-1|TRBJ1-4|.
TGCAGTGCTAGAGATCCCGGGACAGGGCATGAAAAACTGTTTTTT
CSARDPGTGHEKLFF
>TRBD1|TRBV28|TRBJ2-2|many
TGTGCCAGCAGTCAACCCGGGACAGGGGCCCTCCGGGAGCTGTTTTTT
CASSQPGTGALRELFF
>.|TRBV28|TRBJ2-7|.
TGTGCCAGCAGCAACCTCAAGAAGAACAGGGTCGAGCAGTACTTC
CASSNLKKNRVEQYF
>.|TRBV12-3/TRBV12-4|TRBJ2-2|.
TGTGCCAGCAAGGTCCGTGGAGTCGGGGAGCTGTTTTTT
CASKVRGVGELFF
>.|TRBV5-5|TRBJ1-2|few
TGTGCCAGCAGCAGGACAAGGGGCGATGGCTACACCTTC
CASSRTRGDGYTF
>.|TRBV20-1|TRBJ2-7|.
TGCAGTGCTAGAGATCCAGGGACTCGGGTCCAACCCCACGAGCAGTACTTC
CSARDPGTRVQPHEQYF
>TRBD1|TRBV27|TRBJ2-7|many
TGTGCCAGCAGTTTTAGGGGACAGGGCTACGAGCAGTACTTC
CASSFRGQGYEQYF
>TRBD1|TRBV6-1|TRBJ2-2|.
TGTGCCAGCACCTTCACCGGGACAGGGGTCACCGGGGAGCTGTTTTTT
CASTFTGTGVTGELFF
>.|TRBV5-1|TRBJ2-5|.
TGCGCCAGCAGCTTGGAGGGATTTAAGATGGAGACCCAGTACTTC
CASSLEGFKMETQYF
>.|TRBV19|TRBJ1-2|many
TGTGCCAGTAGTGTACAGCGAAGCTATGGCTACACCTTC
CASSVQRSYGYTF
>.|TRBV12-3/TRBV12-4|TRBJ2-2|few
TGTGCCAGCAGTTTTGTACTAGCAGGGTCCGGGGAGCTGTTTTTT
CASSFVLAGSGELFF
>.|TRBV5-1|TRBJ1-5|many
TGCGCCAGCAGCTTAGGTTCTGAGGGATCATTCGGCAATCAGCCCCAGCATTTT
CASSLGSEGSFGNQPQHF
>.|TRBV3-1|TRBJ1-5|many
TGTGCCAGCAGCCAAGATACAGGACGGAACAATCAGCCCCAGCATTTT
CASSQDTGRNNQPQHF
>.|TRBV4-2|TRBJ2-7|.
TGTGCCAGCAGCCAACAGAGAGGTAGCACCTACGAGCAGTACTTC
CASSQQRGSTYEQYF
>.|TRBV10-3|TRBJ2-1|many
TGTGCCATCAGTGACGGGATTGCCTACAATGAGCAGTTCTTC
CAISDGIAYNEQFF
>TRBD2|TRBV11-2|TRBJ2-7|few
TGTGCCAGCAGCCCTCAGCGGGAGGGTGCCGAGCAGTGCTTC
CASSPQREGAEQCF